What follows is one T cell receptor (beta chain) and its context. This sample stems from a study of CXCR3-negative and CXCR3-positive naive CD8 T cells. The libraries of TRB cDNA were prepared using 5' RACE with UMI labels. Reanalyzing the 5' RACE reads, TCRdb keeps one entry per CDR3 protein, without DNA. The sample table includes 45,000 to 55,000 distinct CDR3 sequences. Sequencing used memory CD8+ T cells from blood. The origin of this receptor is a human donor in good health. Some clones in this sample may be carry-over from other donors' samples.

The CDR3 sequence is CASSPGTSVNEQFF. The V gene is TRBV6-4, the J gene TRBJ2-1; there is no DNA to check the TCRdb D call of TRBD2. In germline, CDR1 is MRHNA, CDR2 SNTAGT. The CDR3 spans 14 residues.